The source of this TCR beta chain is a study of T-cell reconstitution after alpha-beta-depleted transplantation in children. It was with unique molecular identifiers that the TCRbeta library was prepared. Each CDR3 protein gets one entry after TCRdb re-called the PCR reads with MiXCR. The sample records about 440,000 distinct CDR3 sequences, 43% being singletons. Sequencing was performed on PBMCs, taken before TCRalphabeta/CD19-depleted stem cell transplant. This TCR was sampled from a girl aged 2 to 9 with aplastic anemia, due to receive a stem cell transplant.

The CDR3 loop reads CATSSTVDNQPQHF. Written as DNA, the CDR3 is TGTGCCACCAGTAGTACAGTTGACAATCAGCCCCAGCATTTT. The J gene is TRBJ1-5, the V gene TRBV15; D gene unclear. The ends were cut back, 6 bases at V and 3 bases at J, with 12 bases in the middle. The CDR3 is 14 residues long. CDR1 LNHNV and CDR2 YYDKDF come from the germline V gene (reference sequence).